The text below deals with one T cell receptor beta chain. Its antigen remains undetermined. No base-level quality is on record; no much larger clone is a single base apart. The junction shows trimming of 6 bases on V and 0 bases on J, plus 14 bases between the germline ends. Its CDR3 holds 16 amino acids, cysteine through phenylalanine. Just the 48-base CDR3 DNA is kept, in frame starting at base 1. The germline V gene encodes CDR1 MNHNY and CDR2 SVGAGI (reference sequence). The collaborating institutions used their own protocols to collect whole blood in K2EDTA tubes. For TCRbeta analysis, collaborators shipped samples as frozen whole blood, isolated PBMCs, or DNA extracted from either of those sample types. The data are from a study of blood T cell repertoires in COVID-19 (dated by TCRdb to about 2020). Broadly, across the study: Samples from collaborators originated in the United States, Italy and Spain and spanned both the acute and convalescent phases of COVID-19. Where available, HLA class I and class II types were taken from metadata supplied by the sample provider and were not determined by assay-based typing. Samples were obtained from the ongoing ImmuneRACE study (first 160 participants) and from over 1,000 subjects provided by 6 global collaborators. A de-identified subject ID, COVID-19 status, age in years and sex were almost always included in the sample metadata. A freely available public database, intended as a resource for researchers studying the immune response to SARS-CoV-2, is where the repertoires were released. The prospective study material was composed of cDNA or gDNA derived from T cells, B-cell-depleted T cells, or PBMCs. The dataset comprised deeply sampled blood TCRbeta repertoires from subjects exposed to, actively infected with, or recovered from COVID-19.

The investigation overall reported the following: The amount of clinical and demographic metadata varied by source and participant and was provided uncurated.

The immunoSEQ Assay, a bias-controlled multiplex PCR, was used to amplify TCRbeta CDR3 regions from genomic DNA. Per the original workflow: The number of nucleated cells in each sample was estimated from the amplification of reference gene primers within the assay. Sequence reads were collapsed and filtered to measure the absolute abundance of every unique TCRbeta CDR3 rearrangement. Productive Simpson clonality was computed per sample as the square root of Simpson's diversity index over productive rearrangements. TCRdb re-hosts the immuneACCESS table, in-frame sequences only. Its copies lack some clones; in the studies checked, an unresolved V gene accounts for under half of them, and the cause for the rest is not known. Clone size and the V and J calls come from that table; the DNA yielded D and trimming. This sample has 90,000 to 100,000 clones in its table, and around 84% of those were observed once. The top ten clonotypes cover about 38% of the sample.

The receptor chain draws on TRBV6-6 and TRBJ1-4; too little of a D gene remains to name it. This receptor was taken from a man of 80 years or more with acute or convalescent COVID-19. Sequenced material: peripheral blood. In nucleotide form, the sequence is TGTGCCAGCAGCCGCCGGGGAGCAGCAACTAATGAAAAACTGTTTTTT. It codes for CASSRRGAATNEKLFF.